Sequencing of this T cell receptor beta chain was carried out in a study of T cells after yellow fever vaccination. About the research overall: For low cell numbers, libraries were made with SMART-Seq v4 Ultra Low Input. Whole-study results and caveats: Only a minor proportion of clonotypes was detected across both CD4 and CD8 compartments.

Universal primer sites and UMIs were introduced during 5'RACE template-switching synthesis of TCR cDNA. TCRdb called the 5' RACE reads again in MiXCR, with one record for every CDR3 protein. The repertoire holds roughly 45,000 distinct CDR3 sequences, with 6% to 7% as singletons. The receptor comes from a man aged 25-45 years who received the YFV17D yellow fever vaccine. Sequenced material: PBMCs, either bulk or a sorted T-cell subset (CD4+, CD8+, memory, or dextramer-sorted; not recorded which), taken 45 days after the yellow fever booster vaccination.

CDR3 amino acids: CASGGDHYNSPLHF. For the CDR3, the DNA is TGTGCCAGCGGCGGGGATCACTATAATTCACCCCTCCACTTT. J is TRBJ1-6 and V is TRBV27, with no clear D. Deletions cut 8 bases from V and 3 bases from J, with 11 bases between. This CDR3 has 14 residues. The V gene's germline CDR1 is MNHEY and CDR2 SMNVEV (reference sequence).